This TCR beta chain was identified in a study of shared clonotypes between healthy human individuals. CDR1 is SGHDT, CDR2 YYEEEE, per germline. With 1 base removed from V and 2 bases from J, the gap between germline ends came to 10 bases. This CDR3 region has 15 residues. This clone showed up many times. The antigen remains undetermined. Profiled with immunoSEQ multiplex PCR; TCRdb holds only in-frame clones, not every one. The sample lists about 640,000 clones; 55% to 75% were seen once. Study results and caveats: Naive subsets, compared against memory subsets, generally had larger estimated richness values. Some naive CD4 clonotypes, about 5.5%, turned up in common across four donors.

What was sequenced was memory CD4+ T cells sorted from blood. Subset denoted: CD45RA-negative fraction. This receptor was obtained from a woman aged 30 to 39 in good health. The rearrangement joins TRBV5-6 to TRBJ1-5; no reliable D call. CDR3 loop: CASSLSSGGNQPQHF. CDR3 coding DNA: TGTGCCAGCAGCTTGAGTTCTGGGGGCAATCAGCCCCAGCATTTT.